A selection of T cell receptor beta chains follows, all from one sample in a study of blood T cell repertoires in COVID-19. Sequencing was performed with immunoSEQ multiplex PCR; in TCRdb, only in-frame clones are kept and a portion is missing. The profile covers 200,000 or so clones, with around 80% appearing a single time and approximately 6.9% taken by the ten largest. What was sequenced was peripheral blood. The receptors come from a human donor with acute or convalescent COVID-19. The donor label of this sample is uncertain. Each CDR3 is given with its conserved first and last residue. The order of the fields is J gene, CDR3 length, clone size, V gene, D gene, CDR3 protein, CDR3 DNA. D genes are given only for firm matches. Part of the rows lack a size; the others show once, few, many or a class for expanded clones.

J gene: TRBJ2-7; CDR3 length: 15; clone size: -; V gene: TRBV3-1/TRBV3-2; D gene: TRBD2; CDR3 protein: CASSLLAGYSYEQYF; CDR3 DNA: TGTGCCAGCAGCCTGTTAGCGGGATACTCCTACGAGCAGTACTTC
J gene: TRBJ2-5; CDR3 length: 15; clone size: -; V gene: TRBV10-3; D gene: -; CDR3 protein: CAISESGQGQETQYF; CDR3 DNA: TGTGCCATCAGTGAGTCGGGGCAGGGACAAGAGACCCAGTACTTC
J gene: TRBJ2-1; CDR3 length: 14; clone size: -; V gene: TRBV7-3; D gene: TRBD1; CDR3 protein: CASSVRQGNNEQFF; CDR3 DNA: TGTGCCAGCAGCGTAAGACAGGGCAACAATGAGCAGTTCTTC
J gene: TRBJ1-5; CDR3 length: 15; clone size: -; V gene: TRBV28; D gene: -; CDR3 protein: CASSPGGQGTQPQHF; CDR3 DNA: TGTGCCAGCAGTCCTGGGGGACAAGGGACTCAGCCCCAGCATTTT
J gene: TRBJ2-3; CDR3 length: 15; clone size: -; V gene: TRBV6-5; D gene: -; CDR3 protein: CASNPDRVSTDTQYF; CDR3 DNA: TGTGCCAGCAATCCGGACAGAGTCAGCACAGATACGCAGTATTTT
J gene: TRBJ1-5; CDR3 length: 13; clone size: -; V gene: TRBV7-2; D gene: TRBD1; CDR3 protein: CASSLSGGQPQHF; CDR3 DNA: TGTGCCAGCAGCTTATCAGGGGGTCAGCCCCAGCATTTT
J gene: TRBJ1-4; CDR3 length: 15; clone size: -; V gene: TRBV6-5; D gene: TRBD1; CDR3 protein: CASTSGGQNNEKLFF; CDR3 DNA: TGTGCCAGCACCAGTGGGGGACAGAATAATGAAAAACTGTTTTTT
J gene: TRBJ2-7; CDR3 length: 14; clone size: -; V gene: TRBV11-2; D gene: -; CDR3 protein: CASSLGQGIYEQYF; CDR3 DNA: TGTGCCAGCAGCTTAGGCCAGGGGATATACGAGCAGTACTTC
J gene: TRBJ2-1; CDR3 length: 14; clone size: -; V gene: TRBV11-2; D gene: TRBD2; CDR3 protein: CASSFGGGDNEQFF; CDR3 DNA: TGTGCCAGCAGCTTTGGCGGGGGGGACAATGAGCAGTTCTTC
J gene: TRBJ1-3; CDR3 length: 15; clone size: once; V gene: TRBV14; D gene: TRBD1; CDR3 protein: CASSPGQGRGNTIYF; CDR3 DNA: TGTGCCAGCAGCCCCGGACAGGGCCGAGGAAACACCATATATTTT
J gene: TRBJ1-1; CDR3 length: 14; clone size: once; V gene: TRBV5-5; D gene: TRBD1; CDR3 protein: CASSSGGTAPRAFF; CDR3 DNA: TGTGCCAGCAGCTCGGGGGGGACAGCTCCCAGAGCTTTCTTT
J gene: TRBJ2-3; CDR3 length: 16; clone size: -; V gene: TRBV5-4; D gene: TRBD2; CDR3 protein: CASSLGTSGRADTQYF; CDR3 DNA: TGTGCCAGCAGCTTGGGGACTAGCGGGAGGGCAGATACGCAGTATTTT
J gene: TRBJ1-2; CDR3 length: 15; clone size: -; V gene: TRBV5-1; D gene: -; CDR3 protein: CASSPPGQTNYGYTF; CDR3 DNA: TGCGCCAGCAGCCCACCGGGACAAACGAACTATGGCTACACCTTC
J gene: TRBJ1-2; CDR3 length: 15; clone size: -; V gene: TRBV16; D gene: -; CDR3 protein: CASSQGRGPNYGYTF; CDR3 DNA: TGTGCCAGCAGCCAAGGGAGGGGCCCTAACTATGGCTACACCTTC
J gene: TRBJ2-1; CDR3 length: 15; clone size: -; V gene: TRBV27; D gene: -; CDR3 protein: CASSLRGDAYNEQFF; CDR3 DNA: TGTGCCAGCAGTTTACGCGGGGACGCCTACAATGAGCAGTTCTTC
J gene: TRBJ1-3; CDR3 length: 14; clone size: -; V gene: TRBV10-3; D gene: TRBD1; CDR3 protein: CAILGQDLGNTIYF; CDR3 DNA: TGTGCCATCCTCGGACAGGACCTCGGAAACACCATATATTTT
J gene: TRBJ2-3; CDR3 length: 15; clone size: -; V gene: TRBV7-2; D gene: -; CDR3 protein: CASTTTGKSTDTQYF; CDR3 DNA: TGTGCCAGCACAACGACAGGAAAGAGCACAGATACGCAGTATTTT
J gene: TRBJ1-5; CDR3 length: 15; clone size: once; V gene: TRBV28; D gene: -; CDR3 protein: CASSSQDTLNQPQHF; CDR3 DNA: TGTGCCAGCAGTTCCCAGGACACCTTGAATCAGCCCCAGCATTTT
J gene: TRBJ2-5; CDR3 length: 15; clone size: -; V gene: TRBV7-9; D gene: TRBD1; CDR3 protein: CASSTRQGLRETQYF; CDR3 DNA: TGTGCCAGCAGCACCAGACAGGGGCTAAGGGAGACCCAGTACTTC
J gene: TRBJ2-7; CDR3 length: 14; clone size: -; V gene: TRBV5-1; D gene: TRBD2; CDR3 protein: CASSLGLASYEQYF; CDR3 DNA: TGCGCCAGCAGCTTGGGACTAGCTTCCTACGAGCAGTACTTC
J gene: TRBJ1-3; CDR3 length: 19; clone size: -; V gene: TRBV12-5; D gene: TRBD1; CDR3 protein: CASGLVGGLGSLSGNTIYF; CDR3 DNA: TGTGCTAGTGGTTTGGTAGGGGGCCTTGGCAGCCTCTCTGGAAACACCATATATTTT
J gene: TRBJ2-7; CDR3 length: 14; clone size: -; V gene: TRBV18; D gene: TRBD1; CDR3 protein: CASSPLGQGHEQYF; CDR3 DNA: TGTGCCAGCTCACCATTGGGACAGGGGCACGAGCAGTACTTC